The sequence of this T cell receptor (beta chain) was determined in a study of radiotherapy plus CTLA-4 blockade in lung cancer. This clone occurred a few times. Clones were read by immunoSEQ multiplex PCR, and TCRdb kept only the in-frame ones, dropping some. The sample contains 75,000 to 95,000 clones, around 84% of which appear only once. The V and J ends lost 5 bases and 2 bases, in that order; junction bases with no gene match: 2. Germline V CDR1 and CDR2: MNHNS, SASEGT. The CDR3 totals 15 residues. The receptor's source is a human donor with non-small cell lung cancer that progressed on radiotherapy plus ipilimumab. This chain links TRBV6-1 with TRBJ2-3, with 12 nucleotides matching TRBD2. The sample in question was peripheral blood, obtained from a patient treated with radiotherapy plus ipilimumab. In DNA form, the CDR3 reads TGTGCCAGCAGTAGACTAGCGGGAGACACAGATACGCAGTATTTT. It codes for CASSRLAGDTDTQYF.